This passage covers 21 T cell receptor beta chains from one sample sequenced in a study of blood T cells in healthy people across ages. Primed by a sample-barcoded 5' primer and a J-beta primer mix, a second PCR proceeded for 7 to 11 cycles. One entry per CDR3 protein, called by TCRdb with MiXCR from the 5' RACE reads. Altogether approximately 800,000 distinct CDR3 sequences are present, 20% to 30% being singletons, with the ten largest covering around 3%. The sample also formed part of further work on T cells of mothers and their children.

Sequenced input: blood. Receptor source: a boy between 10 and 17 years old in good health.

This chain connects TRBV5-5 to TRBJ1-6; D is uncertain. The CDR3 has 14 residues. V lost 0 bases to trimming and J lost 11 bases, with 12 bases between them. Looked up from germline, CDR1 is SGHKS and CDR2 is YYEKEE (reference sequence). DNA for the CDR3: TGTGCCAGCAGCTTGGGCCGCTTGATGGCACCCCTCCACTTT. Its protein product is CASSLGRLMAPLHF.

V gene TRBV12-3 or TRBV12-4 combines with J gene TRBJ2-7; 12 nucleotides align to TRBD1. The CDR3 runs to 16 residues. Germline trimming cut 6 bases from V and 0 bases from J; bases unmatched to any gene: 6. This CDR3 is CASSRTGQGASYEQYF. In DNA form, the CDR3 reads TGTGCCAGCAGCCGAACGGGACAGGGGGCCTCCTACGAGCAGTACTTC.

The rearrangement uses TRBV7-2 and TRBJ1-1; D is ambiguous. Germline loops: CDR1 SGHTA, CDR2 FQGNSA. The CDR3 is 14 amino acids. V shed 5 bases and J shed 3 bases, with 13 bases lying between them. This CDR3 reads CASSRSVSYTEAFF. As DNA, the CDR3 is TGTGCCAGCAGCCGCAGCGTCTCGTACACTGAAGCTTTCTTT.

This clonotype was counted many times. Relative to the germline gene, one junction end is altered; a read error may explain this. The chain has TRBV5-1 and TRBJ2-7; D remains unclear. Germline V gene data show CDR1 as SGHRS and CDR2 as YFSETQ. This CDR3 spans 12 amino acids. In nucleotides, the CDR3 is TGTGCCAGCAGCCTTACTACCTACGAGCAGTACTTC. This gives the protein CASSLTTYEQYF.

This chain links TRBV7-2 with TRBJ2-4; TRBD2 matches at 7 bases. CDR3 size: 18 residues. CDR1 and CDR2 from the germline V gene are SGHTA and FQGNSA. V shed 1 base and J 1 base; nucleotides not matched to a gene: 10. DNA of the CDR3: TGTGCCAGCAGCTTAGTCCCTTTACGGGAGGTTGCCAAAAACATTCAGTACTTC. It yields the protein CASSLVPLREVAKNIQYF.

The V and J genes are TRBV10-3 and TRBJ2-3; D is possibly TRBD1 or TRBD2 (5 bases each). This CDR3 comprises 13 residues. Germline V gene data show CDR1 as ENHRY and CDR2 as SYGVKD. CDR3 in DNA: TGTGCTACCGAGGGGACCGAGGCAGATACGCAGTATTTT. It is translated as CATEGTEADTQYF.

This chain connects TRBV12-3 or TRBV12-4 to TRBJ2-7; 8 bases align to TRBD1. The V gene end was trimmed by 6 bases and the J gene end by 6 bases; junction bases not matched to a gene: 13. This CDR3 has 15 amino acids. CDR3 DNA sequence: TGTGCCAGCAGAAATTTCCAGGGGGCTAGGGGCGAGCAGTACTTC. This encodes CASRNFQGARGEQYF.

This clonotype was observed a few times. CDR3 nucleotide sequence: TGTGCCAGCAGCTTGAGGGCAGCTGCAACTAATGAAAAACTGTTTTTT. Translating it yields CASSLRAAATNEKLFF. The V call is TRBV7-9, the J call TRBJ1-4, with D unresolved. Per the germline V gene, CDR1 is SEHNR and CDR2 is FQNEAQ (reference sequence). Trimming took 3 bases from V and 0 from J, leaving 11 bases between them. This CDR3 contains 16 residues. Supplemented by reference TRBV7-9 and TRBJ1-4, the full variable domain reads DTGVSQNPRHKITKRGQNVTFRCDPISEHNRLYWYRQTLGQGPEFLTYFQNEAQLEKSRLLSDRFSAERPKGSFSTLEIQRTEQGDSAMYLCASSLRAAATNEKLFFGSGTQLSVL.

This chain connects TRBV4-1 to TRBJ1-5, with D uncertain. CDR3 length equals 16 residues. The V end was cut by 1 base, the J end by 1 base, with 11 bases between. The germline gives CDR1 MGHRA, CDR2 YSYEKL. The CDR3, as DNA: TGCGCCAGCAGCCAAGTCCCGTCTTACAGCAATCAGCCCCAGCATTTT. Translating gives CASSQVPSYSNQPQHF.

Concerning this clonotype itself: Germline and junction disagree at one end, which may indicate a read error. The chain has TRBV6-5 and TRBJ2-3; maybe TRBD2 (5 bases). Germline loops: CDR1 MNHEY, CDR2 SVGAGI. This CDR3 has 15 residues. CDR3 residues: CSSKLSGVSTDTQYF. CDR3 coding DNA: TGTTCCAGCAAGTTGAGCGGAGTAAGCACAGATACGCAGTATTTT.

The V call is TRBV20-1, the J call TRBJ2-5; 16 bases map to TRBD2. J lost 1 base, V lost 0 bases, and 2 bases had no gene match. Per the germline V gene, CDR1 is DFQATT and CDR2 is SNEGSKA (reference sequence). The CDR3 loop spans 17 amino acids. The CDR3 is CSARDGTSGGAQETQYF. The CDR3 region has the DNA TGCAGTGCTAGAGATGGGACTAGCGGGGGGGCCCAAGAGACCCAGTACTTC.

This clonotype has only a few counts. V gene TRBV9 combines with J gene TRBJ1-6; 7 bases match TRBD1. V gave up 0 bases and J gave up 9 bases; unmatched junction bases: 6. The CDR3 sequence is 15 residues long. Germline-derived CDR1 and CDR2 are SGDLS and YYNGEE. Here the CDR3 DNA reads TGTGCCAGCAGCGTAGGGGGGACAGTTATTTCACCCCTCCACTTT. It encodes CASSVGGTVISPLHF.

This clonotype was picked up a small number of times. This rearrangement joins TRBV12-5 to TRBJ2-6; D unclear. V gave up 0 bases and J gave up 0 bases, with 12 bases separating them. CDR1 is LGHNT, CDR2 FRNRAP, per germline. The CDR3 has 18 amino acids. As DNA, the CDR3 is TGTGCTAGTGGTTTGGTTCTAGGCGTCCCCTCTGGGGCCAACGTCCTGACTTTC. This sequence encodes CASGLVLGVPSGANVLTF.

This clonotype was counted between two and nine times. The chain uses TRBV20-1 and TRBJ2-7, with D tentatively TRBD2 (5 bases). The germline V and J ends were trimmed by 1 base and 2 bases, with 9 bases remaining between them. This CDR3 has 13 amino acids. The germline V gene has CDR1 DFQATT and CDR2 SNEGSKA (reference sequence). The CDR3 region has the DNA TGCAGTGCTAGAGGACCCGGGACCTACGAGCAGTACTTC. Amino acids: CSARGPGTYEQYF.

This clonotype was recorded a few times. V and J are TRBV24-1 and TRBJ2-5, with D uncertain. The J call is in doubt because the DNA end fits TRBJ2-7 better. The CDR3 consists of 13 residues. The germline V gene encodes CDR1 KGHDR and CDR2 SFDVKD. CDR3 region: CATSLGSSYEQYF. CDR3 bases: TGTGCCACCAGTTTGGGCAGCTCCTACGAGCAGTACTTC.

The J gene is TRBJ1-6, the V gene TRBV20-1; the D gene is possibly TRBD1 (5 bases). CDR1 is DFQATT, CDR2 SNEGSKA, per germline (reference sequence). V lost 3 bases and J 10 bases, leaving 16 bases between the germline ends. The CDR3 loop spans 14 amino acids. CDR3 in DNA: TGCAGTGCTAGGGATTCAGGGTGGTTGTCACCCCTCCACTTT. This gives the protein CSARDSGWLSPLHF.

The V and J genes are TRBV12-3 or TRBV12-4 and TRBJ2-7; 8 positions agree with TRBD2. The J segment lost 2 bases and the V segment lost 5 bases, leaving 5 bases of the junction unmatched. The CDR3 loop spans 14 amino acids. In DNA, the CDR3 is TGTGCCAGCAGTCCGCGGGGGGACGCCTACGAGCAGTACTTC. Protein product: CASSPRGDAYEQYF.

This clonotype showed up just a few times. The rearrangement uses TRBV29-1 and TRBJ2-5; D remains unclear. Trimming pared 4 bases from V and 5 bases from J, leaving 11 bases between. CDR1 SQVTM and CDR2 ANQGSEA come from the germline V gene. This CDR3 is built from 12 residues. The CDR3 sequence: CSVVNSEETQYF. The CDR3 nucleotides are TGCAGCGTTGTCAACTCCGAGGAGACCCAGTACTTC.

The chain links TRBV5-5 to TRBJ1-4; D perhaps matches TRBD1 (5 bases). The CDR3 contains 13 residues. Germline values: CDR1 SGHKS, CDR2 YYEKEE (reference sequence). V gave up 6 bases and J gave up 8 bases, with 14 bases separating them. CDR3 bases: TGTGCCAGCACCCTAATGGGGCACGAAAAACTGTTTTTT. The encoded protein is CASTLMGHEKLFF. Drawing the rest from reference TRBV5-5 and TRBJ1-4, the complete variable domain is DAGVTQSPTHLIKTRGQQVTLRCSPISGHKSVSWYQQVLGQGPQFIFQYYEKEERGRGNFPDRFSARQFPNYSSELNVNALLLGDSALYLCASTLMGHEKLFFGSGTQLSVL.

This clonotype turned up a few times. The V and J genes are TRBV28 and TRBJ1-3, with D uncertain. The CDR3 is made up of 13 amino acids. CDR1 and CDR2 from the germline V gene are MDHEN and SYDVKM. V dropped 2 bases and J dropped 10 bases, with 12 bases sitting between them. Here the CDR3 reads CASSLRGPRTIYF. The CDR3, as DNA: TGTGCCAGCAGTTTAAGAGGCCCAAGGACCATATATTTT.

V and J are TRBV24-1 and TRBJ2-5; TRBD1 aligns across 8 bases. This CDR3 has 16 amino acids. Germline values: CDR1 KGHDR, CDR2 SFDVKD. Trimming removed 2 bases from V and 5 bases from J; junction bases left unmatched: 9. CDR3 sequence: CATSDSSSGGAETQYF. The CDR3 DNA reads as TGTGCCACCAGTGATTCGAGCTCAGGGGGCGCGGAGACCCAGTACTTC.